The 28 T cell receptor beta chains below were found in one sample sequenced in a study of T cell responses to AZD1222 COVID-19 vaccine. Produced via immunoSEQ multiplex PCR; TCRdb's table is partial and in-frame only. Here the sample spans 150,000 to 200,000 clones, 70% to 90% being singletons. The sample was peripheral blood, taken 28 days after the second dose of the MenACWY control vaccine. The receptors here all came from an adult who received the MenACWY meningococcal vaccine as a control.

The chain recombines TRBV27 with TRBJ2-7; 7 bases are shared with TRBD1. Germline V gene data show CDR1 as MNHEY and CDR2 as SMNVEV (reference sequence). This CDR3 has 14 amino acids. V lost 4 bases, J lost 3 bases, and 6 bases stayed unmatched. The CDR3 reads CASSYGTEDYEQYF. The CDR3 DNA follows: TGTGCCAGCAGTTATGGGACAGAAGACTACGAGCAGTACTTC.

The chain joins TRBV28 to TRBJ1-5; TRBD1 aligns across 8 bases. The CDR3 runs 14 residues. CDR1 and CDR2 from the germline V gene are MDHEN and SYDVKM. Unmatched junction bases numbered 8, after V lost 6 bases and J lost 7 bases. CDR3 amino acids: CASSLGQGEQPQHF. CDR3 DNA sequence: TGTGCCAGCAGCCTTGGACAGGGTGAGCAGCCCCAGCATTTT.

V gene TRBV24-1 combines with J gene TRBJ1-3, with 8 bases lining up with TRBD1. Germline V gives CDR1 KGHDR, CDR2 SFDVKD. The CDR3 has 17 residues. With 4 bases clipped from V and 7 bases from J, the junction kept 14 bases outside the gene matches. CDR3 protein: CATSETNGQGRSNTIYF. CDR3 DNA sequence: TGTGCCACCAGTGAGACAAACGGACAGGGAAGGAGTAACACCATATATTTT.

The chain recombines TRBV10-3 with TRBJ2-2; D is unclear. This CDR3 spans 14 amino acids. Germline V gene data show CDR1 as ENHRY and CDR2 as SYGVKD. Trimming shortened V by 10 bases and J by 0 bases, and 12 bases separated the two germline ends. The CDR3 coding sequence is TGTGCCACGTGGCCCGATCCGAACACCGGGGAGCTGTTTTTT. It encodes CATWPDPNTGELFF.

The J gene is TRBJ2-7, the V gene TRBV10-1, with 7 bases aligning to TRBD1. The CDR3 runs to 13 residues. CDR1 is WNHNN and CDR2 is SYGVQD in the germline V gene (reference sequence). V shed 6 bases and J 0 bases; nucleotides not matched to a gene: 2. This CDR3 reads CASSRDSSYEQYF. In nucleotides, the CDR3 is TGCGCCAGCAGCCGGGACAGCTCCTACGAGCAGTACTTC.

J is TRBJ2-7 and V is TRBV19, with 10 bases lining up with TRBD1. The V gene end was trimmed by 0 bases and the J gene end by 3 bases; junction bases not matched to a gene: 8. This CDR3 comprises 17 residues. CDR1 and CDR2 (germline): LNHDA, SQIVND (reference sequence). The CDR3 here is CASSIETGTGARYEQYF. The CDR3 nucleotides read TGTGCCAGTAGTATAGAGACCGGGACAGGGGCCCGCTACGAGCAGTACTTC.

The chain links TRBV28 to TRBJ1-4; D call uncertain. The CDR3 is made up of 14 amino acids. V was clipped by 3 bases and J by 3 bases, with 8 bases between them. CDR1 and CDR2 (germline): MDHEN, SYDVKM. The CDR3 loop reads CASSFSYSNEKLFF. CDR3 sequence (DNA): TGTGCCAGCAGTTTCAGTTACTCTAATGAAAAACTGTTTTTT.

The chain has TRBV28 and TRBJ2-7; D remains unclear. Trimming pared 6 bases from V and 2 bases from J, leaving 8 bases between. Looked up from germline, CDR1 is MDHEN and CDR2 is SYDVKM. The length of the CDR3 is 12 residues. The CDR3 region has the DNA TGTGCCAGCAGACAGTACACCTACGAGCAGTACTTC. The encoded protein is CASRQYTYEQYF. Variable domain in full (rest from reference TRBV28 and TRBJ2-7): DVKVTQSSRYLVKRTGEKVFLECVQDMDHENMFWYRQDPGLGLRLIYFSYDVKMKEKGDIPEGYSVSREKKERFSLILESASTNQTSMYLCASRQYTYEQYFGPGTRLTVT.

The V call is TRBV7-9, the J call TRBJ1-3; D possibly corresponds to TRBD1 (5 bases). V shed 3 bases and J shed 8 bases, with 11 bases lying between them. CDR1 and CDR2 (germline): SEHNR, FQNEAQ (reference sequence). The CDR3 is 13 amino acids. The CDR3 sequence: CASSFQGTDTIYF. For the CDR3, the DNA is TGTGCCAGCAGCTTTCAGGGTACGGACACCATATATTTT.

This rearrangement joins TRBV28 to TRBJ2-1; TRBD1 might be the D (6 bases). Trimming shortened V by 10 bases and J by 9 bases, and 16 bases separated the two germline ends. Germline CDR1 and CDR2: MDHEN and SYDVKM. The CDR3 contains 12 residues. CDR3 residues: CAIEQGRGEQFF. The CDR3 region has the DNA TGTGCCATCGAACAGGGACGGGGTGAGCAGTTCTTC.

This chain links TRBV12-3 or TRBV12-4 with TRBJ2-1; TRBD2 matches at 7 bases. J gave up 7 bases and V 8 bases, and 8 bases lay outside the gene matches. The CDR3 has 13 amino acids. The CDR3 DNA reads TGTGCCAGCGTTGGACTAGACGGGAATGAGCAGTTCTTC. This encodes CASVGLDGNEQFF.

V usage is TRBV18 and J usage is TRBJ1-1; D gene uncertain. The CDR3 loop spans 18 amino acids. The V end was cut by 6 bases, the J end by 2 bases, with 25 bases between. Germline V gives CDR1 KGHSH, CDR2 LQKENI. DNA for the CDR3: TGTGCCAGCTCGTCGGAGGACTTCTCACATGGGATCAACACTGAAGCTTTCTTT. It specifies CASSSEDFSHGINTEAFF.

The chain carries TRBV15 and TRBJ2-1; 7 bases map to TRBD1. The CDR3 runs 15 residues. The germline V gene encodes CDR1 LNHNV and CDR2 YYDKDF (reference sequence). With V trimmed by 2 bases and J by 9 bases, 10 bases remained unmatched. The CDR3 sequence is CATSRSGTELAEQFF. CDR3 DNA sequence: TGTGCCACCAGCAGATCCGGGACAGAACTCGCTGAGCAGTTCTTC.

The chain links TRBV12-5 to TRBJ2-3; D uncertain. Trimming stripped 3 bases from V and 4 bases from J, with 5 bases between. The CDR3 runs 12 residues. CDR1 is LGHNT and CDR2 is FRNRAP in the germline V gene. Here the CDR3 reads CASGFPPDTQYF. CDR3 DNA: TGTGCTAGTGGTTTTCCCCCAGATACGCAGTATTTT.

V usage is TRBV5-1 and J usage is TRBJ2-7, with D uncertain. Looked up from germline, CDR1 is SGHRS and CDR2 is YFSETQ. CDR3 size: 16 residues. V gave up 8 bases and J gave up 1 base, with 22 bases separating them. This CDR3 reads CASTPRVGGGSYEQYF. The CDR3 DNA sequence: TGCGCCAGTACCCCTAGGGTCGGCGGTGGATCCTACGAGCAGTACTTC.

V usage is TRBV7-9 and J usage is TRBJ1-6, with 7 bases lining up with TRBD1. This CDR3 region has 14 residues. Germline assignment: CDR1 SEHNR and CDR2 FQNEAQ (reference sequence). J lost 10 bases, V lost 5 bases, and 8 bases had no gene match. CDR3 region: CASSLHRGVSPLHF. CDR3 in DNA: TGTGCCAGCAGCCTTCACAGGGGTGTATCACCCCTCCACTTT.

V and J are TRBV28 and TRBJ2-7; D perhaps matches TRBD1 (6 bases). Per germline, CDR1 MDHEN and CDR2 SYDVKM. V dropped 7 bases and J dropped 1 base, with 17 bases sitting between them. CDR3 length equals 15 residues. CDR3 in amino acids: CASTLSRGQSYEQYF. CDR3 coding DNA: TGTGCCAGCACCCTTAGTCGAGGACAGTCCTACGAGCAGTACTTC. Full variable domain (rest looked up from reference TRBV28 and TRBJ2-7): DVKVTQSSRYLVKRTGEKVFLECVQDMDHENMFWYRQDPGLGLRLIYFSYDVKMKEKGDIPEGYSVSREKKERFSLILESASTNQTSMYLCASTLSRGQSYEQYFGPGTRLTVT.

The V call is TRBV28, the J call TRBJ1-1; 9 bases match TRBD1. Germline V gene sequence: CDR1 MDHEN, CDR2 SYDVKM. The CDR3 is 15 amino acids. V gave up 6 bases and J gave up 10 bases; unmatched junction bases: 15. The DNA for the CDR3 is TGTGCCAGCAGATTAACTACAGGGGGCTCCATCGGAGCTTTCTTT. Protein: CASRLTTGGSIGAFF.

This chain joins TRBV21-1 and TRBJ2-3. TRBV21-1 is a pseudogene locus. The CDR3 length is 13 residues. The CDR3 nucleotides read TGTGCCAGCAGCGCCCCACGAATGGATACGCAGTATTTT. Its translation is CASSAPRMDTQYF.

V usage is TRBV20-1 and J usage is TRBJ1-3; D gene uncertain. CDR1 is DFQATT and CDR2 is SNEGSKA in the germline V gene (reference sequence). This CDR3 contains 11 residues. Trimming stripped 1 base from V and 5 bases from J, with 3 bases between. This CDR3 reads CSARGRNTIYF. The CDR3 DNA reads TGCAGTGCTAGAGGACGAAACACCATATATTTT.

V usage is TRBV6-2 or TRBV6-3 and J usage is TRBJ2-1; 7 bases map to TRBD2. V gave up 5 bases and J gave up 4 bases; unmatched junction bases: 11. Germline CDR1 and CDR2: MNHEY and SVGEGT. The CDR3 length is 16 residues. The CDR3 is CASSDPWAGVYNEQFF. CDR3 nucleotide sequence: TGTGCCAGCAGTGATCCGTGGGCGGGGGTATACAATGAGCAGTTCTTC.

The chain combines TRBV28 with TRBJ1-1, with TRBD1 as a possible D gene (6 bases). V was clipped by 2 bases and J by 10 bases, with 20 bases between them. The CDR3 extends over 15 amino acids. Germline CDR1 reads MDHEN; CDR2 reads SYDVKM. The CDR3 region has the DNA TGTGCCAGCAGTTTAATCCCACCACAGGGTCAGGGAGCTTTCTTT. This gives the protein CASSLIPPQGQGAFF.

This sequence joins TRBV3-1 (or the pseudogene TRBV3-2) and TRBJ1-2; D not certain. The V gene's germline CDR1 is LGHDT and CDR2 YNNKEL (reference sequence). This CDR3 spans 14 amino acids. V was pared by 0 bases and J by 3 bases, with 8 bases between. CDR3 loop: CASSQDLTHYGYTF. For the CDR3, the DNA is TGTGCCAGCAGCCAAGATTTGACCCACTATGGCTACACCTTC.

The V call is TRBV4-1, the J call TRBJ1-5; tentative D call: TRBD1 (5 bases). V lost 0 bases and J 5 bases, leaving 14 bases between the germline ends. The germline V gene encodes CDR1 MGHRA and CDR2 YSYEKL. The CDR3 loop spans 16 amino acids. The CDR3 here is CASSQDRDEGYQPQHF. In nucleotides, the CDR3 is TGCGCCAGCAGCCAAGATCGGGACGAGGGGTATCAGCCCCAGCATTTT.

This clone appeared once. The V gene is TRBV5-1, the J gene TRBJ2-1; D might be TRBD1 (5 bases). Trimming removed 0 bases from V and 0 bases from J, with 10 bases in between. This CDR3 spans 16 amino acids. Germline loops: CDR1 SGHRS, CDR2 YFSETQ. The CDR3 region has the DNA TGCGCCAGCAGCTTGGACTACAGGAGCTCCTACAATGAGCAGTTCTTC. Amino acid sequence: CASSLDYRSSYNEQFF.

On this clone: Other nucleotide sequences from this sample produce the same CDR3. The V call is TRBV2, the J call TRBJ2-2; the match to TRBD2 covers 8 bases. The V and J ends lost 4 bases and 4 bases, in that order; junction bases with no gene match: 5. Per germline, CDR1 SNHLY and CDR2 FYNNEI. The CDR3 contains 15 residues. CDR3 protein: CASSGDRGGTGELFF. In DNA form, the CDR3 reads TGTGCCAGCAGTGGGGACCGGGGGGGCACCGGGGAGCTGTTTTTT.

The chain couples TRBV5-1 to TRBJ1-1; D is ambiguous. The germline V gene has CDR1 SGHRS and CDR2 YFSETQ. The CDR3 extends over 15 amino acids. Trimming cost V 2 bases and J 0 bases, with 11 bases left between them. The CDR3 sequence: CASSFGSGLNTEAFF. The CDR3 DNA follows: TGCGCCAGCAGCTTTGGTTCAGGCTTGAACACTGAAGCTTTCTTT.

The V and J genes are TRBV5-6 and TRBJ2-7; D may match TRBD1 or TRBD2 (5 bases each). Germline V CDR1 and CDR2: SGHDT, YYEEEE. V was cut by 7 bases and J by 0 bases, with 17 bases left in between. This CDR3 region has 15 residues. CDR3 amino acids: CASGVDAGTSYEQYF. As DNA, the CDR3 is TGTGCCAGCGGGGTAGATGCCGGGACCTCCTACGAGCAGTACTTC.